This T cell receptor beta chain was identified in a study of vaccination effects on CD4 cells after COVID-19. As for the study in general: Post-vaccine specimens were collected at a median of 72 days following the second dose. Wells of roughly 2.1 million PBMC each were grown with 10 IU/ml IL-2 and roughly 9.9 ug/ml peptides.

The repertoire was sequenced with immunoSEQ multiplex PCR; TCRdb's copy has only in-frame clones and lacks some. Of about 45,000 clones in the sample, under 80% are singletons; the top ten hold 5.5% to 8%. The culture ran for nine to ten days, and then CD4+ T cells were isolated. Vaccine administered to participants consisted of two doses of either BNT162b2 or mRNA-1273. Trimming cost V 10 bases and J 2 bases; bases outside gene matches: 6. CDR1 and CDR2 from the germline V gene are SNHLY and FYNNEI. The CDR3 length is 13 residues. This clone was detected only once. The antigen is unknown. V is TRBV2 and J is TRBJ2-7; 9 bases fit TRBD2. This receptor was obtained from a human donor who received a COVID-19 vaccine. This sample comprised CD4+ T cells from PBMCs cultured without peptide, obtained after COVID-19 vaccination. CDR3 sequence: CAISASGTYEQYF. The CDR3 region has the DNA TGTGCCATTTCCGCTAGCGGGACCTACGAGCAGTACTTC.